This is a list of T cell receptor beta chains from one sample in a study of early T cells in non-severe SARS-CoV-2 infection. One entry per CDR3 protein, called by TCRdb with MiXCR from the 5' RACE reads. The table shows tens of thousands of distinct CDR3 sequences, with under 15% occurring only once. The sequencing input was whole blood. These receptors were collected from an adult who was a healthcare worker with PCR-confirmed SARS-CoV-2 infection or an uninfected control (not recorded which). CDR3s include the opening cysteine and the closing phenylalanine or tryptophan. The D gene is left open where the match is weak. Not every row has a clone size; where given, it reads once, few, many or a size class.

clone_size	v_call	d_call	j_call	cdr3_aa	cdr3_nt
few	TRBV5-1	TRBD2	TRBJ2-1	CASSPPSGSSYNEQFF	TGCGCCAGCAGCCCCCCTAGCGGGAGCTCCTACAATGAGCAGTTCTTC
few	TRBV7-2	.	TRBJ1-2	CASSRDPQGRGYGYTF	TGTGCCAGCAGCCGAGATCCCCAGGGGCGCGGCTATGGCTACACCTTC
few	TRBV29-1	.	TRBJ2-7	CSAGTLYEQYF	TGCAGCGCCGGGACACTCTACGAGCAGTACTTC
many	TRBV6-6	TRBD1	TRBJ2-5	CASSYTGQGEVTQYF	TGTGCCAGCAGTTACACGGGACAGGGAGAGGTGACCCAGTACTTC
few	TRBV5-1	.	TRBJ1-3	CASSPGTAGNTIYF	TGCGCCAGCAGCCCAGGGACGGCCGGAAACACCATATATTTT
.	TRBV5-1	.	TRBJ2-3	CASSWKDKDTQYF	TGCGCCAGCAGCTGGAAGGACAAAGATACGCAGTATTTT
few	TRBV20-1	TRBD1	TRBJ1-2	CSAPLYRDSNYGYTF	TGCAGTGCTCCCCTCTACCGGGACAGTAACTATGGCTACACCTTC
many	TRBV18	.	TRBJ1-1	CASSPPGRNTEAFF	TGTGCCAGCTCACCACCTGGAAGGAACACTGAAGCTTTCTTT
few	TRBV19	.	TRBJ2-1	CASSITGAYNEQFF	TGTGCCAGTAGTATAACGGGGGCCTACAATGAGCAGTTCTTC
many	TRBV6-2/TRBV6-3	TRBD2	TRBJ2-1	CASSFLAGGFSYNEQFF	TGTGCCAGCAGTTTCCTAGCGGGGGGCTTCTCCTACAATGAGCAGTTCTTC
.	TRBV28	TRBD1	TRBJ2-7	CASSFILGGQGNYEQYF	TGTGCCAGCAGTTTTATTTTAGGGGGACAGGGGAACTACGAGCAGTACTTC
few	TRBV5-4	TRBD2	TRBJ2-5	CASSSPGGQETQYF	TGTGCCAGCAGCTCCCCGGGGGGCCAAGAGACCCAGTACTTC
few	TRBV29-1	TRBD2	TRBJ2-1	CSVVWGGSYNEQFF	TGCAGCGTTGTGTGGGGGGGCTCCTACAATGAGCAGTTCTTC
.	TRBV19	TRBD2	TRBJ2-1	CASRAGLAEQFF	TGTGCCAGTAGGGCGGGACTAGCGGAGCAGTTCTTC
.	TRBV7-9	.	TRBJ2-2	CASSLLQGVTGELFF	TGTGCCAGCAGCTTGTTACAGGGCGTCACCGGGGAGCTGTTTTTT
.	TRBV23-1	TRBD1	TRBJ2-2	CASSQWDRGSNTGELFF	TGCGCCAGCAGTCAATGGGACAGGGGATCGAACACCGGGGAGCTGTTTTTT